These 25 T cell receptor beta chains share one sample of origin, sequenced in a study of blood T cell repertoires in COVID-19. Using immunoSEQ multiplex PCR, the repertoire was profiled, and TCRdb retains in-frame clones only, with some absent. This sample has approximately 26,000 clones, with approximately 79% found just once. Sequencing input: peripheral blood. The receptors originated from a man older than 75 with active or convalescent COVID-19.

The chain combines TRBV19 with TRBJ2-7; 8 nucleotides align to TRBD2. Germline trimming cut 4 bases from V and 6 bases from J; bases unmatched to any gene: 5. The V gene's germline CDR1 is LNHDA and CDR2 SQIVND (reference sequence). This CDR3 contains 13 residues. This chain's CDR3 is CASSTYRGGEQYF. The CDR3 region has the DNA TGTGCCAGTAGTACTTACCGGGGGGGCGAGCAGTACTTC.

The chain links TRBV12-3 or TRBV12-4 to TRBJ1-5; D is possibly TRBD1 (5 bases). The V end was cut by 5 bases, the J end by 5 bases, with 7 bases between. This CDR3 spans 12 amino acids. The CDR3 protein is CASSRGDQPQHF. The CDR3 DNA follows: TGTGCCAGCAGTCGGGGGGATCAGCCCCAGCATTTT.

V usage is TRBV19 and J usage is TRBJ1-4; D call uncertain. The V end was cut by 6 bases, the J end by 0 bases, with 17 bases between. This CDR3 has 17 residues. Germline CDR1 is LNHDA and CDR2 is SQIVND (reference sequence). The CDR3 region has the DNA TGTGCCAGTAGCCCCGACGATATTGGAGCAACTAATGAAAAACTGTTTTTT. Its translation is CASSPDDIGATNEKLFF.

The V and J genes are TRBV28 and TRBJ2-1, with TRBD2 matching 12 bases. Trimming at V came to 5 bases and at J to 6 bases, leaving 14 bases not matched to a gene. This CDR3 has 18 amino acids. The germline CDR1 and CDR2 sequences are MDHEN and SYDVKM. CDR3 sequence: CASSIKPLLAGGANEQFF. The DNA of the CDR3 is TGTGCCAGCAGTATAAAGCCTTTACTAGCGGGAGGAGCCAATGAGCAGTTCTTC.

The chain recombines TRBV7-6 with TRBJ2-7, with 9 bases identical to TRBD1. Looked up from germline, CDR1 is SGHVS and CDR2 is FNYEAQ. J gave up 7 bases and V 1 base, and 8 bases lay outside the gene matches. The CDR3 covers 15 residues. CDR3 nucleotides: TGTGCCAGCAGCTTAGACTGGGGACAGGGAAAAGAGCAGTACTTC. It yields the protein CASSLDWGQGKEQYF. The full variable domain, its missing parts supplied by reference TRBV7-6 and TRBJ2-7, is GAGVSQSPRYKVTKRGQDVALRCDPISGHVSLYWYRQALGQGPEFLTYFNYEAQQDKSGLPNDRFSAERPEGSISTLTIQRTEQRDSAMYRCASSLDWGQGKEQYFGPGTRLTVT.

The rearrangement joins TRBV7-8 to TRBJ2-4; 8 bases are shared with TRBD2. Germline CDR1 reads SGHVS; CDR2 reads FQNEAQ. Trimming at V came to 5 bases and at J to 9 bases, leaving 12 bases not matched to a gene. This CDR3 is 15 amino acids long. CDR3: CASSPSPGGVSIQYF. The CDR3 region has the DNA TGTGCCAGCAGCCCGAGCCCCGGGGGGGTAAGCATTCAGTACTTC. Together with reference TRBV7-8 and TRBJ2-4, the CDR3 gives the full variable domain: GAGVSQSPRYKVAKRGQDVALRCDPISGHVSLFWYQQALGQGPEFLTYFQNEAQLDKSGLPSDRFFAERPEGSVSTLKIQRTQQEDSAVYLCASSPSPGGVSIQYFGAGTRLSVL.

This chain joins TRBV2 and TRBJ2-3, with 9 bases lining up with TRBD1. The junction had 5 bases not matched to a gene; V was cut back by 6 bases and J by 4 bases. Germline CDR1 is SNHLY and CDR2 is FYNNEI. The CDR3 length is 14 residues. DNA of the CDR3: TGTGCCAGCAGACAGGGGGCAGGACCAGATACGCAGTATTTT. This encodes CASRQGAGPDTQYF. The variable domain in full, completed from reference TRBV2 and TRBJ2-3, reads EPEVTQTPSHQVTQMGQEVILRCVPISNHLYFYWYRQILGQKVEFLVSFYNNEISEKSEIFDDQFSVERPDGSNFTLKIRSTKLEDSAMYFCASRQGAGPDTQYFGPGTRLTVL.

V usage is TRBV14 and J usage is TRBJ1-5, with TRBD1 as a possible D gene (5 bases). V lost 6 bases, J lost 6 bases, and 18 bases lay in between. Germline CDR1 reads SGHDN; CDR2 reads FVKESK. This CDR3 is 15 amino acids long. The CDR3 region has the DNA TGTGCCAGCAGTTATCCTCAGGGTTTTGTTCAGCCCCAGCATTTT. Its protein is CASSYPQGFVQPQHF.

The V call is TRBV28, the J call TRBJ2-5; 14 nucleotides agree with TRBD2. The V gene end was trimmed by 5 bases and the J gene end by 5 bases; junction bases not matched to a gene: 7. The CDR3 is made up of 16 amino acids. Germline CDR1 reads MDHEN; CDR2 reads SYDVKM. The chain's CDR3 is CASSTGLAGARETQYF. As DNA, the CDR3 is TGTGCCAGCAGTACGGGACTAGCGGGAGCAAGGGAGACCCAGTACTTC.

V is TRBV18 and J is TRBJ2-2; 8 bases are shared with TRBD1. Trimming took 3 bases from V and 1 from J; bases not matched to a gene: 1. This CDR3 region has 15 residues. Germline V CDR1 and CDR2: KGHSH, LQKENI. CDR3 nucleotide sequence: TGTGCCAGCTCACCGGGGACAGGGAACACCGGGGAGCTGTTTTTT. It encodes CASSPGTGNTGELFF.

This chain links TRBV2 with TRBJ2-1; D gene ambiguous. V was pared by 4 bases and J by 9 bases, with 10 bases between. There are 12 residues in the CDR3. Germline CDR1 SNHLY, CDR2 FYNNEI. CDR3 protein: CASSAHNAEQFF. The CDR3 DNA reads TGTGCCAGCAGTGCCCACAATGCTGAGCAGTTCTTC.

The chain combines TRBV5-1 with TRBJ2-2; D gene unclear. Looked up from germline, CDR1 is SGHRS and CDR2 is YFSETQ. The V end lost 4 bases, the J end lost 2 bases, and 6 bases lay between the germline ends. This CDR3 region has 13 residues. The CDR3 spells CASSLTNTGELFF. DNA for the CDR3: TGCGCCAGCAGCCTGACAAACACCGGGGAGCTGTTTTTT.

J is TRBJ2-1 and V is TRBV10-3, with D possibly being TRBD1 (7 bases). The CDR3 spans 15 residues. The V gene's germline CDR1 is ENHRY and CDR2 SYGVKD. Trimming took 6 bases from V and 5 from J, leaving 17 bases between them. CDR3 in amino acids: CAIRSGGSVDNEQFF. CDR3 sequence (DNA): TGTGCCATCAGGTCAGGGGGGAGTGTAGACAATGAGCAGTTCTTC.

V and J are TRBV27 and TRBJ2-3; 12 bases map to TRBD2. Germline CDR1 MNHEY, CDR2 SMNVEV (reference sequence). Trimming cost V 3 bases and J 2 bases; bases outside gene matches: 6. CDR3 length: 17 amino acids. CDR3 amino acids: CASSLPRLAGVTDTQYF. In DNA form, the CDR3 reads TGTGCCAGCAGTTTGCCCCGACTAGCGGGGGTCACAGATACGCAGTATTTT.

This clone was recorded a few times. The V and J genes are TRBV6-2 or TRBV6-3 and TRBJ2-5; maybe TRBD2 (7 bases). This CDR3 region has 16 residues. The V end was cut by 5 bases, the J end by 5 bases, with 21 bases between. Germline V CDR1 and CDR2: MNHEY, SVGEGT. DNA of the CDR3: TGTGCCAGCAGTCCCGGCGTGGGCGGGGGCGGCGAGACCCAGTACTTC. Protein sequence: CASSPGVGGGGETQYF.

The chain combines TRBV27 with TRBJ2-3; 7 nucleotides align to TRBD2. This CDR3 has 16 amino acids. V was clipped by 2 bases and J by 2 bases; unmatched bases: 7. Germline loops: CDR1 MNHEY, CDR2 SMNVEV (reference sequence). The DNA of the CDR3 is TGTGCCAGCAGTTTACAGGGAGGGTCCTACACAGATACGCAGTATTTT. It encodes CASSLQGGSYTDTQYF.

V gene TRBV7-2 combines with J gene TRBJ2-1; 8 nucleotides align to TRBD2. CDR1 and CDR2 (germline): SGHTA, FQGNSA. This CDR3 is 16 amino acids long. Trimming cost V 5 bases and J 7 bases; bases outside gene matches: 13. In DNA form, the CDR3 reads TGTGCCAGCAGCCGCCGCCAGCGGGGGTACAATAATGAGCAGTTCTTC. Encoded protein: CASSRRQRGYNNEQFF.

The genes are TRBV28 and TRBJ1-1; D is perhaps TRBD1 (6 bases). CDR1 is MDHEN and CDR2 is SYDVKM in the germline V gene. The CDR3 has 12 residues. The V end lost 5 bases, the J end lost 11 bases, and 15 bases lay between the germline ends. The CDR3 bases are TGTGCCAGCAGTAATACAGGGAGTGGGGCTTTCTTT. Translation gives CASSNTGSGAFF.

The chain uses TRBV29-1 and TRBJ2-5, with 14 positions matching TRBD2. This CDR3 has 14 residues. Trimming took 4 bases from V and 5 from J; bases not matched to a gene: 3. The V gene's germline CDR1 is SQVTM and CDR2 ANQGSEA. The CDR3: CSVGTSGRLETQYF. The CDR3 nucleotides are TGCAGCGTTGGGACTAGCGGGAGGTTGGAGACCCAGTACTTC.

The chain recombines TRBV3-1 (or the pseudogene TRBV3-2) with TRBJ2-1; TRBD2 is a possible D gene (6 bases). Trimming took off 0 bases at V and 4 bases at J, with 10 bases between the two ends. This CDR3 spans 15 amino acids. The germline gives CDR1 LGHDT, CDR2 YNNKEL (reference sequence). This CDR3 is CASSQDGGPYNEQFF. CDR3 coding DNA: TGTGCCAGCAGCCAAGATGGAGGGCCGTACAATGAGCAGTTCTTC.

The CDR3 DNA reads as TGTGCCAGCAGTGGGGGAGGGGGTTATGGAAACACCGGGGAGCTGTTTTTT. Protein: CASSGGGGYGNTGELFF. This chain joins TRBV2 and TRBJ2-2; D is perhaps TRBD2 (7 bases). Between the trimmed V and J ends, which lost 4 bases and 2 bases, there was a span of 17 bases. Germline CDR1 SNHLY, CDR2 FYNNEI. CDR3 length equals 17 residues.

The genes are TRBV27 and TRBJ1-4; the match to TRBD1 covers 7 bases. Germline V gene data show CDR1 as MNHEY and CDR2 as SMNVEV (reference sequence). The J segment lost 1 base and the V segment lost 2 bases, leaving 7 bases of the junction unmatched. The CDR3 is 17 amino acids. CDR3 coding DNA: TGTGCCAGCAGTTTAGGTCCAGGGGGTTTAACTAATGAAAAACTGTTTTTT. Protein product: CASSLGPGGLTNEKLFF.

In its sample, this clone ranks as medium-sized. The chain joins TRBV28 to TRBJ2-6, with D possibly being TRBD2 (5 bases). Per germline, CDR1 MDHEN and CDR2 SYDVKM. V shed 4 bases and J shed 0 bases, with 10 bases lying between them. The CDR3 has 16 amino acids. CDR3 in DNA: TGTGCCAGCAGTTCTACTAGGGTCTCTGGGGCCAACGTCCTGACTTTC. Translation gives CASSSTRVSGANVLTF.

The chain is built from TRBV3-1 (or the pseudogene TRBV3-2) and TRBJ1-6; D is ambiguous. Trimming took 0 bases from V and 4 from J, leaving 10 bases between them. Germline CDR1 and CDR2: LGHDT and YNNKEL (reference sequence). The length of the CDR3 is 16 residues. Here the CDR3 DNA reads TGTGCCAGCAGCCAAGAAAATCTGTTTTATAATTCACCCCTCCACTTT. This codes for CASSQENLFYNSPLHF.

This rearrangement joins TRBV24-1 to TRBJ2-1; TRBD1 might be the D (5 bases). This CDR3 has 13 amino acids. In germline, CDR1 is KGHDR, CDR2 SFDVKD. The V gene lost 3 bases and the J gene lost 10 bases, with 12 bases spanning the gap. The DNA of the CDR3 is TGTGCCACCAGTGATCCTAGGGGTAGAGAGCAGTTCTTC. Translated, it gives CATSDPRGREQFF.